This T cell receptor (beta chain) originates from a study of identifying expanded T cells in peripheral blood. Method: immunoSEQ multiplex PCR; TCRdb's copy keeps in-frame clones and lacks some. Here the sample spans some 80,000 clones, roughly 89% being singletons. With 5 bases clipped from V and 5 bases from J, the junction kept 3 bases outside the gene matches. CDR1 is SGHRS, CDR2 YFSETQ, per germline. This CDR3 comprises 14 residues. Comment on this clone: Its antigen is not known.

No infections or other immune events were documented during collection. General study points: Variance in clone template counts between roughly 2-week samples significantly increased with total template count across all healthy donors. About 1.2 clones differed between technical replicates, versus around 15 and 19 over time.

The sequenced material came from blood. The clonotype was recovered from a person aged 18 to 70 in good health. The chain is built from TRBV5-1 and TRBJ1-6; 8 bases align to TRBD1. The CDR3 DNA is TGCGCCAGCAGGGACAGGGCGAATAATTCACCCCTCCACTTT. This gives the protein CASRDRANNSPLHF.